This T cell receptor (beta chain) was profiled in a study of vaccination and CD4 T cells after COVID-19. This clonotype was observed a few times. Its antigen remains unidentified. The treatment: roughly 11-day PBMC culture with coronavirus spike peptide pools or control peptides (ViraFEST assay). Cultured CD4+ T cell DNA underwent sequencing with the Oncomine TCR Beta short-read assay. TCRdb independently ran MiXCR on the PCR reads; one entry per CDR3 protein. The table has roughly 9,900 distinct CDR3 sequences, approximately 55% seen once. Deletions cut 5 bases from V and 2 bases from J, with 15 bases between. CDR1 is DFQATT, CDR2 SNEGSKA, per germline (reference sequence). This CDR3 contains 14 residues.

The sample taken for sequencing was CD4+ T cells from blood, cultured in vitro. The V call is TRBV20-1, the J call TRBJ1-2; the D gene is possibly TRBD1 (5 bases). This receptor was obtained from a human donor who had recovered from COVID-19. Here the CDR3 reads CSAPVRGTNYGYTF. CDR3 sequence (DNA): TGCAGTGCTCCCGTCAGAGGGACCAACTATGGCTACACCTTC.